Each of the 9 T cell receptor beta chains below was sequenced from the same sample in a study of T cells in localized non-small cell lung cancer (TCRdb year 2020). The library relied on the immunoSEQ multiplex PCR assay. Sourced from immuneACCESS, this table was stored by TCRdb with only in-frame sequences that have V and J called. A share of the clones is absent; for the studies checked, an unresolved V gene accounts for under half, and the remainder has no known explanation. The sample table contains 25,000 to 35,000 clones; only one count was recorded for 90% to 95% of them. About 6% of the sample comes from the top ten. Source: PBMCs, taken before any cancer treatment. These receptors all come from a man between 40 and 70 years old with stage II lung adenocarcinoma.

V usage is TRBV4-1 and J usage is TRBJ2-1, with D unresolved. Per the germline V gene, CDR1 is MGHRA and CDR2 is YSYEKL. This CDR3 spans 13 amino acids. Trimming pared 3 bases from V and 2 bases from J, leaving 5 bases between. The CDR3 here is CASSQDPYNEQFF. CDR3 in DNA: TGCGCCAGCAGCCAGGACCCCTACAATGAGCAGTTCTTC.

In the case of this clone: The junction differs from germline at one of its ends, possibly a read error. The chain combines TRBV5-4 with TRBJ2-7; a possible D gene is TRBD2 (5 bases). CDR3 length: 14 amino acids. Germline V CDR1 and CDR2: SGHNT, YYREEE (reference sequence). DNA for the CDR3: TGCGCCAGCAGCCAAGACATAGCGATCTACGAGCAGTACTTC. The encoded protein is CASSQDIAIYEQYF. Drawing the rest from reference TRBV5-4 and TRBJ2-7, the complete variable domain is ETGVTQSPTHLIKTRGQQVTLRCSSQSGHNTVSWYQQALGQGPQFIFQYYREEENGRGNFPPRFSGLQFPNYSSELNVNALELDDSALYLCASSQDIAIYEQYFGPGTRLTVT.

V is TRBV7-6 and J is TRBJ2-1, with 7 nucleotides matching TRBD1. The V and J ends lost 1 base and 5 bases, in that order; junction bases with no gene match: 5. The CDR3 has 15 residues. Germline V CDR1 and CDR2: SGHVS, FNYEAQ. The CDR3 reads CASSLGQGRHNEQFF. The CDR3 DNA is TGTGCCAGCAGCTTAGGACAGGGCAGACACAATGAGCAGTTCTTC.

The chain combines TRBV2 with TRBJ2-5, with D tentatively TRBD1 or TRBD2 (5 bases each). Germline CDR1 and CDR2: SNHLY and FYNNEI. CDR3 length equals 14 residues. Trimming took 6 bases from V and 5 from J, leaving 16 bases between them. The CDR3 DNA reads as TGTGCCAGCAGACGGGACCTACGAGGGGAGACCCAGTACTTC. Protein sequence: CASRRDLRGETQYF.

The V gene is TRBV7-8, the J gene TRBJ1-1, with 8 nucleotides matching TRBD1. Trimming removed 3 bases from V and 8 bases from J; junction bases left unmatched: 8. This CDR3 is built from 14 residues. CDR1 and CDR2 (germline): SGHVS, FQNEAQ. The CDR3: CASSFNTDRAEAFF. CDR3 nucleotide sequence: TGTGCCAGCAGCTTCAACACGGACAGGGCCGAAGCTTTCTTT. The complete variable domain, with remaining parts taken from reference TRBV7-8 and TRBJ1-1, reads GAGVSQSPRYKVAKRGQDVALRCDPISGHVSLFWYQQALGQGPEFLTYFQNEAQLDKSGLPSDRFFAERPEGSVSTLKIQRTQQEDSAVYLCASSFNTDRAEAFFGQGTRLTVV.

J is TRBJ2-3 and V is TRBV7-7; 10 bases map to TRBD2. Looked up from germline, CDR1 is SSHAT and CDR2 is FNYEAQ (reference sequence). Losses at the gene ends were 5 bases for V and 2 bases for J; bases not matched to a gene: 7. The CDR3 runs to 16 residues. The CDR3 here is CASSVLAGASTDTQYF. The DNA of the CDR3 is TGTGCCAGCAGCGTCCTAGCGGGAGCATCCACAGATACGCAGTATTTT.

The chain has TRBV27 and TRBJ2-7; perhaps TRBD2 as D (5 bases). The germline V and J ends were trimmed by 4 bases and 3 bases, with 22 bases remaining between them. The CDR3 totals 17 residues. The germline CDR1 and CDR2 sequences are MNHEY and SMNVEV (reference sequence). CDR3 residues: CASSSAGLRVGLYEQYF. CDR3 coding DNA: TGTGCCAGCAGTTCCGCTGGGTTAAGGGTCGGACTCTACGAGCAGTACTTC.

The chain couples TRBV11-3 to TRBJ2-3; D unresolved. The ends were cut back, 1 base at V and 4 bases at J, with 3 bases in the middle. In germline, CDR1 is SGHNT, CDR2 YENEEA. The CDR3 contains 12 residues. CDR3 loop: CASSLGPDTQYF. Here the CDR3 DNA reads TGTGCCAGCAGCTTAGGTCCAGATACGCAGTATTTT.

The rearrangement links TRBV30 to TRBJ2-3; TRBD2 is a possible D gene (5 bases). Trimming took 3 bases from V and 0 from J, leaving 10 bases between them. The germline gives CDR1 GTSNPN, CDR2 SVGIG (reference sequence). The CDR3 loop spans 14 amino acids. In nucleotides, the CDR3 is TGTGCCTGGAGGGAAGGGAGAAGCACAGATACGCAGTATTTT. This gives the protein CAWREGRSTDTQYF.